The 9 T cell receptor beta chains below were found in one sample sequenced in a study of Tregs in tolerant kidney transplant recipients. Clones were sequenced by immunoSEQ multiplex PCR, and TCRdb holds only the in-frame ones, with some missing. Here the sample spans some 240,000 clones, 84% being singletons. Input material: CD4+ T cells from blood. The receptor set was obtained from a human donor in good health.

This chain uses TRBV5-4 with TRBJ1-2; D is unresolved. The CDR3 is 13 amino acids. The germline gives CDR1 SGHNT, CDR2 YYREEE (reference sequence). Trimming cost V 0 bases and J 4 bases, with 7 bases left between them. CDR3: CASSLDRSYGYTF. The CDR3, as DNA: TGTGCCAGCAGCTTGGACAGATCCTATGGCTACACCTTC.

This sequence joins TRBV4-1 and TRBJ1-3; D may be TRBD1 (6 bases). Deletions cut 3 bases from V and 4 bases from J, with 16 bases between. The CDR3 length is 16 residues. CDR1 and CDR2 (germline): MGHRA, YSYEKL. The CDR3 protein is CASSHRLEQGGNTIYF. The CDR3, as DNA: TGCGCCAGCAGCCATAGGTTGGAACAGGGAGGAAACACCATATATTTT.

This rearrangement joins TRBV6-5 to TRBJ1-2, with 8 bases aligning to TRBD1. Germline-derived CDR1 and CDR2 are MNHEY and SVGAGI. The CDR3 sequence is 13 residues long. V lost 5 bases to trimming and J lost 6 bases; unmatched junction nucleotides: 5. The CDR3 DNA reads TGTGCCAGCAGTGGCAGGGGGCGCGATGGCTACACCTTC. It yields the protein CASSGRGRDGYTF.

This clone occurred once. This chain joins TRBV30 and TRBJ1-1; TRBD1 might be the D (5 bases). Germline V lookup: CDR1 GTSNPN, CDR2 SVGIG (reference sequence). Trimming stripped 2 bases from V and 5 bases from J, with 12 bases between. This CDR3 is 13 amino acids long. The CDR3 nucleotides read TGTGCCTGGAGTCTGGGGCAGGCGACTGAAGCTTTCTTT. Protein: CAWSLGQATEAFF.

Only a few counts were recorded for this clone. The CDR3 DNA reads as TGTGCCAGCAGCCGGGCGGCTTATGGCTACACCTTC. This codes for CASSRAAYGYTF. The V and J genes are TRBV14 and TRBJ1-2; D gene ambiguous. V was clipped by 4 bases and J by 5 bases, with 8 bases between them. Germline values: CDR1 SGHDN, CDR2 FVKESK. This CDR3 is 12 amino acids long.

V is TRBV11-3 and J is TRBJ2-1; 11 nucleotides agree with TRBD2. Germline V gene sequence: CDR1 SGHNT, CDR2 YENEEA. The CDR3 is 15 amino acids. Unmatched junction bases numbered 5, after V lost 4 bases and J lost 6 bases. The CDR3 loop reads CASSSTSGSSNEQFF. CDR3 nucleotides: TGTGCCAGCAGCTCCACTAGCGGGAGTAGCAATGAGCAGTTCTTC.

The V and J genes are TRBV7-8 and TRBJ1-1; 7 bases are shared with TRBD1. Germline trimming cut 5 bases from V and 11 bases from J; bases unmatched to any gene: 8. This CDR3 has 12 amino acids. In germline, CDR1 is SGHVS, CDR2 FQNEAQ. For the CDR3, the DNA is TGTGCCAGCAGCCCGAGGGGGCGGGAGGCTTTCTTT. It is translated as CASSPRGREAFF.

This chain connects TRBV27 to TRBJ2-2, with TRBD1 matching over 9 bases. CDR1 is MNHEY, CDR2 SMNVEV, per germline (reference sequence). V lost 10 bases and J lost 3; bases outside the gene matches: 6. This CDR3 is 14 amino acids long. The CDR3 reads CATHRDRDTGELFF. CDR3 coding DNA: TGTGCCACCCACCGGGACAGGGACACCGGGGAGCTGTTTTTT.

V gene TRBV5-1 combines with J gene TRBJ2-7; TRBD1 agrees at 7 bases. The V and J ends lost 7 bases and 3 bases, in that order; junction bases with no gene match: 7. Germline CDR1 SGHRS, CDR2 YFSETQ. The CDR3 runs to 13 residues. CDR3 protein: CASSRTGDYEQYF. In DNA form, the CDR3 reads TGCGCCAGCTCCCGGACAGGCGACTACGAGCAGTACTTC. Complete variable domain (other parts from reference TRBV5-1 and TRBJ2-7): KAGVTQTPRYLIKTRGQQVTLSCSPISGHRSVSWYQQTPGQGLQFLFEYFSETQRNKGNFPGRFSGRQFSNSRSEMNVSTLELGDSALYLCASSRTGDYEQYFGPGTRLTVT.